The 4 T cell receptor beta chains below come from one sample, sequenced in a study of post-analysis software for immune sequencing data. General study results and limits: With TRBV5-6, TRBV5-1 and TRBV20-1 included, about five TRBV segments were more frequent in patients than in controls.

What these receptors recognize is not known. TCR beta cDNA libraries included unique molecular identifiers. From the PCR reads, TCRdb called clonotypes with MiXCR, one entry per CDR3 protein. The sample lists fewer than 700,000 distinct CDR3 sequences; 44% were seen once. The sequencing sample was made of blood. These TCRs come from a girl aged 5-17 years with multiple sclerosis.

The chain couples TRBV7-9 to TRBJ2-7, with TRBD1 identical over 7 bases. Germline V CDR1 and CDR2: SEHNR, FQNEAQ (reference sequence). This CDR3 is built from 15 residues. The J segment lost 0 bases and the V segment lost 4 bases, leaving 6 bases of the junction unmatched. The CDR3 DNA sequence: TGTGCCAGCAGCTCGGGACAGCGCAACTCCTACGAGCAGTACTTC. Protein product: CASSSGQRNSYEQYF.

V gene TRBV12-3 or TRBV12-4 combines with J gene TRBJ1-6; TRBD1 is a possible D gene (6 bases). CDR3 length equals 14 residues. The V and J ends lost 8 bases and 5 bases respectively, with 13 bases between them. CDR3 sequence reads: CASLKGGNNSPLHF. CDR3 sequence (DNA): TGTGCCAGCCTCAAGGGGGGCAATAATTCACCCCTCCACTTT.

V and J are TRBV18 and TRBJ2-1; tentatively, D is TRBD1 or TRBD2 (6 bases each). Looked up from germline, CDR1 is KGHSH and CDR2 is LQKENI. V gave up 1 base and J gave up 8 bases, with 15 bases separating them. CDR3 size: 15 residues. CDR3 sequence reads: CASSPQGGNYDEQFF. The CDR3 DNA sequence: TGTGCCAGCTCACCACAGGGGGGTAATTACGATGAGCAGTTCTTC.

The CDR3 coding sequence is TGCAGCGGTGGACGGCATCAGAGCACAGATACGCAGTATTTT. This sequence encodes CSGGRHQSTDTQYF. The gene calls are TRBV29-1 and TRBJ2-3; unclear D gene. The CDR3 length is 14 residues. CDR1 is SQVTM, CDR2 ANQGSEA, per germline. V was pared by 7 bases and J by 0 bases, with 14 bases between.